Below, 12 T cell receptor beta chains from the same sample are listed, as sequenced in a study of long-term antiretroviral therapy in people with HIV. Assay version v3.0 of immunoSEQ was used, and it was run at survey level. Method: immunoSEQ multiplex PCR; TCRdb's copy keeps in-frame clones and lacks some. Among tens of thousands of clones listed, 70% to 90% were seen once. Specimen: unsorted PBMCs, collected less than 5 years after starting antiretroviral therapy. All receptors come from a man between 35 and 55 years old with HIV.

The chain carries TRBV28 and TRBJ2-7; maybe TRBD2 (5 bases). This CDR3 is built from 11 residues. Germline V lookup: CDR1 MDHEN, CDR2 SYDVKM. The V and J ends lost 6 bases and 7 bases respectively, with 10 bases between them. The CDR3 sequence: CASRHGVEQYF. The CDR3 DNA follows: TGTGCCAGCAGGCACGGGGTAGAGCAGTACTTC.

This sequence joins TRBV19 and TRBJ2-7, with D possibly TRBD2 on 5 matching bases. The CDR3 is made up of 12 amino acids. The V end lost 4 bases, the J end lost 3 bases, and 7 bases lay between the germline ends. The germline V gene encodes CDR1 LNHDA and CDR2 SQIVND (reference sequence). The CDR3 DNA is TGTGCCAGTAGTACCGGGATCTACGAGCAGTACTTC. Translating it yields CASSTGIYEQYF.

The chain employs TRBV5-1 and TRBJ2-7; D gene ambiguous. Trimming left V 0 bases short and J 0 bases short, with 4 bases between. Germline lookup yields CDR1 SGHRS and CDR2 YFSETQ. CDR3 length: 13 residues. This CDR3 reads CASSLANSYEQYF. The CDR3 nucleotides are TGCGCCAGCAGCTTGGCGAACTCCTACGAGCAGTACTTC.

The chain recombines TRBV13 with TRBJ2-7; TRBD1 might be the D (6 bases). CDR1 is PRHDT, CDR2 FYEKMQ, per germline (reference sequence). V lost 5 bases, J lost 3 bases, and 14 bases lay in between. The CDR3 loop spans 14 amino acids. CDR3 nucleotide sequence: TGTGCCAGCAGCCGAGGACAGTTAATCTACGAGCAGTACTTC. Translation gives CASSRGQLIYEQYF.

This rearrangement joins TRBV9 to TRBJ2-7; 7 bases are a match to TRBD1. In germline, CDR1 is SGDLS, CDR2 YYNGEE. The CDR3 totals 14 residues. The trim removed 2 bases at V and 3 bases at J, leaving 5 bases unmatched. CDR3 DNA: TGTGCCAGCAGCGTCGGGACAGTAGGCTACGAGCAGTACTTC. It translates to CASSVGTVGYEQYF.

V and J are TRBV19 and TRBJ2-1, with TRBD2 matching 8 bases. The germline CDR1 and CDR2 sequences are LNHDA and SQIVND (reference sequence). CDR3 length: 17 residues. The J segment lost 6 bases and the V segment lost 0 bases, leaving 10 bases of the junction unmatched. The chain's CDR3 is CASSIDLWAGGLNEQFF. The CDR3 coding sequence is TGTGCCAGTAGTATAGATCTGTGGGCGGGAGGTCTCAATGAGCAGTTCTTC.

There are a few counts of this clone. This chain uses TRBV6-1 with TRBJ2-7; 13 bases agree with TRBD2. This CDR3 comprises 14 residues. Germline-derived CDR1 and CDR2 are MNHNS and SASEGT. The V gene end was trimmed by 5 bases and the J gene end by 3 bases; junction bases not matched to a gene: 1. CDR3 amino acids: CASSWTSGSYEQYF. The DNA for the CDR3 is TGTGCCAGCAGTTGGACTAGCGGGAGCTACGAGCAGTACTTC.

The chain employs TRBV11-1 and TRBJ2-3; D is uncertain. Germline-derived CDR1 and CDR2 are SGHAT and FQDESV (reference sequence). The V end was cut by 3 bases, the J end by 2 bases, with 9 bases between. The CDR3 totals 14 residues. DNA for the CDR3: TGTGCCAGCAGCTTCCCACAAGTCACAGATACGCAGTATTTT. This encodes CASSFPQVTDTQYF.

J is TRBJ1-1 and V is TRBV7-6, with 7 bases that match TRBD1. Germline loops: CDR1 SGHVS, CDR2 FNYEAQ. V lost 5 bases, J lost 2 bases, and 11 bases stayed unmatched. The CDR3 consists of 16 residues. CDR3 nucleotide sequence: TGTGCCAGCAGCCCTGGGGGACAGATTCTAAACACTGAAGCTTTCTTT. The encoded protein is CASSPGGQILNTEAFF. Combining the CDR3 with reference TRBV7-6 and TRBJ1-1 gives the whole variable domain GAGVSQSPRYKVTKRGQDVALRCDPISGHVSLYWYRQALGQGPEFLTYFNYEAQQDKSGLPNDRFSAERPEGSISTLTIQRTEQRDSAMYRCASSPGGQILNTEAFFGQGTRLTVV.

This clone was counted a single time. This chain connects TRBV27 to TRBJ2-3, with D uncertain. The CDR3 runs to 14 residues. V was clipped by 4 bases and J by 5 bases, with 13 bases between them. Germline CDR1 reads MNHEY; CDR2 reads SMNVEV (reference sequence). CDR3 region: CASSSYPVGDTQYF. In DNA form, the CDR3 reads TGTGCCAGCAGTTCATACCCGGTTGGAGATACGCAGTATTTT.

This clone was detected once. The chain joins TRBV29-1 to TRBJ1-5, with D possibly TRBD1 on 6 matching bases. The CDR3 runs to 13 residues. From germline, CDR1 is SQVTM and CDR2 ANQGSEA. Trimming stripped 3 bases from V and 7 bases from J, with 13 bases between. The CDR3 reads CSVEGGRGQPQHF. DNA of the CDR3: TGCAGCGTTGAGGGGGGAAGGGGGCAGCCCCAGCATTTT.

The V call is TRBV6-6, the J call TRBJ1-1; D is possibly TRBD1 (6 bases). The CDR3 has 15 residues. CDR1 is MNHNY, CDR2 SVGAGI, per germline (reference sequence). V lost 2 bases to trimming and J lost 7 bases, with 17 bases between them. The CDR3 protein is CASSYEQGGPFEAFF. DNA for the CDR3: TGTGCCAGCAGTTACGAACAGGGAGGACCCTTTGAAGCTTTCTTT.